This TCR beta chain was recovered during a study of a mutant IDH1 vaccine in newly diagnosed glioma. On the study more broadly: Radiotherapy, temozolomide, or both had been given previously, and both were given to most.

Germline V gene data show CDR1 as LGHNT and CDR2 as FRNRAP. The CDR3 sequence is 16 residues long. After removal of 3 bases from V and 2 bases from J, the junction contained 8 bases not matched to a gene. This sample's time point: baseline, week 1 (first vaccination visit). Treatment indicated: pre-vaccination baseline after standard-of-care therapy. The data were produced by immunoSEQ multiplex PCR, yet TCRdb's version contains in-frame clones alone and is incomplete. The sample has 90,000 to 100,000 clones, roughly 90% seen once. The gene calls are TRBV12-5 and TRBJ1-1, with 8 nucleotides matching TRBD1. This receptor was obtained from a woman aged 50 to 60 with glioma. Sequencing was performed on PBMCs, taken from a glioma patient treated with radiotherapy, temozolomide or both. CDR3 protein: CASGFDSRGRNTEAFF. For the CDR3, the DNA is TGTGCTAGTGGTTTTGACTCCAGGGGGCGAAACACTGAAGCTTTCTTT.